Shown below are 8 T cell receptor beta chains from a single sample sequenced in a study of blood T cell repertoires in COVID-19. Using immunoSEQ multiplex PCR, the repertoire was profiled, and TCRdb retains in-frame clones only, with some absent. The profile shows about 67,000 clones, 87% of them singletons. What was sequenced was peripheral blood. These receptors came from a woman aged 80 or over with acute or convalescent COVID-19.

The V and J genes are TRBV9 and TRBJ2-1; D not certain. Germline CDR1 and CDR2: SGDLS and YYNGEE. The CDR3 runs 13 residues. Trimming cost V 2 bases and J 9 bases, with 12 bases left between them. The CDR3 reads CASSVYPRGEQFF. The CDR3 bases are TGTGCCAGCAGCGTTTATCCCCGCGGTGAGCAGTTCTTC.

The CDR3 spells CASSYLAQGGYEQYF. The CDR3 DNA follows: TGTGCCAGCAGCTACCTGGCACAGGGGGGGTACGAGCAGTACTTC. The J gene is TRBJ2-7, the V gene TRBV6-5; tentative D call: TRBD1 (8 bases). Germline CDR1 is MNHEY and CDR2 is SVGAGI. The V end lost 6 bases, the J end lost 4 bases, and 19 bases lay between the germline ends. The CDR3 extends over 15 amino acids.

The V and J genes are TRBV28 and TRBJ2-7, with D possibly being TRBD2 (5 bases). The V and J ends lost 3 bases and 2 bases respectively, with 11 bases between them. Germline values: CDR1 MDHEN, CDR2 SYDVKM. The CDR3 sequence is 14 residues long. The CDR3 bases are TGTGCCAGCAGTTTTCGCACGGGAACCTACGAGCAGTACTTC. Amino acids: CASSFRTGTYEQYF. The whole variable domain, filled in from reference TRBV28 and TRBJ2-7, reads DVKVTQSSRYLVKRTGEKVFLECVQDMDHENMFWYRQDPGLGLRLIYFSYDVKMKEKGDIPEGYSVSREKKERFSLILESASTNQTSMYLCASSFRTGTYEQYFGPGTRLTVT.

The chain is built from TRBV28 and TRBJ1-5; 7 bases are shared with TRBD1. Unmatched junction bases numbered 14, after V lost 5 bases and J lost 7 bases. Germline CDR1 and CDR2: MDHEN and SYDVKM. The CDR3 is made up of 16 amino acids. The chain's CDR3 is CASSPTRQGQGQPQHF. The CDR3 nucleotides read TGTGCCAGCAGTCCGACCCGACAGGGACAAGGGCAGCCCCAGCATTTT. Together with reference TRBV28 and TRBJ1-5, the CDR3 gives the full variable domain: DVKVTQSSRYLVKRTGEKVFLECVQDMDHENMFWYRQDPGLGLRLIYFSYDVKMKEKGDIPEGYSVSREKKERFSLILESASTNQTSMYLCASSPTRQGQGQPQHFGDGTRLSIL.

This sequence joins TRBV11-2 and TRBJ2-3; 8 bases are a match to TRBD2. The J segment lost 6 bases and the V segment lost 2 bases, leaving 7 bases of the junction unmatched. This CDR3 is built from 15 residues. Germline CDR1 and CDR2: SGHAT and FQNNGV. CDR3: CASSLWRGARDTQYF. CDR3 DNA: TGTGCCAGCAGCTTATGGCGGGGGGCCCGGGATACGCAGTATTTT.

The chain is built from TRBV18 and TRBJ1-1; D is possibly TRBD1 (5 bases). The CDR3 consists of 14 residues. The germline gives CDR1 KGHSH, CDR2 LQKENI. The V end was cut by 5 bases, the J end by 0 bases, with 10 bases between. CDR3 sequence: CASSSTDMNTEAFF. The DNA for the CDR3 is TGTGCCAGCTCATCGACAGACATGAACACTGAAGCTTTCTTT.

J is TRBJ2-7 and V is TRBV10-3; tentative D call: TRBD1 (6 bases). V gave up 6 bases and J gave up 4 bases, with 19 bases separating them. The CDR3 length is 15 residues. The germline V gene encodes CDR1 ENHRY and CDR2 SYGVKD. This CDR3 reads CAIRADSVPPYEQYF. The CDR3 region has the DNA TGTGCCATCAGGGCGGACAGCGTGCCCCCATACGAGCAGTACTTC.

The chain uses TRBV10-3 and TRBJ1-2, with D tentatively TRBD1 (6 bases). Germline assignment: CDR1 ENHRY and CDR2 SYGVKD. The CDR3 loop spans 14 amino acids. Between the trimmed V and J ends, which lost 4 bases and 3 bases, there was a span of 12 bases. The CDR3, as DNA: TGTGCCATCAGTGCGATCAGGGGCGACTATGGCTACACCTTC. It translates to CAISAIRGDYGYTF.